These T cell receptor beta chains were read from a single sample in a study of shared clonotypes between healthy human individuals. This table comes from immunoSEQ multiplex PCR, and its TCRdb copy is limited to in-frame clones, with some not included. Here the sample spans around 1.9 million clones, just under 95% being singletons. The sequencing sample was made of naive CD8+ T cells from PBMCs. The receptors here all came from a man younger than 30 in good health. Some clones in this sample may be carry-over from other donors' samples. The CDR3 runs from the conserved cysteine through the conserved F or W. A D gene is named only where the DNA matches it firmly. Part of the rows lack a size; the others show once, few, many or a class for expanded clones.

D gene	J gene	clone size	V gene	CDR3 DNA	CDR3 protein
.	TRBJ2-7	.	TRBV7-2	TGTGCCAGCAGCTTAGGCGGGGGACAATCCTACGAGCAGTACTTC	CASSLGGGQSYEQYF
.	TRBJ2-7	once	TRBV29-1	TGCAGCGTCGAAACACCACGACTAGAAGGATCCTACGAGCAGTACTTC	CSVETPRLEGSYEQYF
.	TRBJ1-2	.	TRBV28	TGTGCCAGCAGTTTATCCACTGGCTACACCTTC	CASSLSTGYTF
.	TRBJ1-2	.	TRBV10-3	TGTGCCATCAGTGACGGCAGGAACTATGGCTACACCTTC	CAISDGRNYGYTF
TRBD1	TRBJ1-2	.	TRBV19	TGTGCCAGTAGCAGCGGGACAGGGGCTGGCTACACCTTC	CASSSGTGAGYTF
TRBD2	TRBJ2-1	.	TRBV5-4	TGTGCCAGCGCCGGGGGGGCCCATGAGCAGTTCTTC	CASAGGAHEQFF
.	TRBJ2-2	.	TRBV7-2	TGTGCCAGCAGCTTTGTAGCGACTGTGCTACCCGGGGAGCTGTTTTTT	CASSFVATVLPGELFF
.	TRBJ2-3	.	TRBV19	TGTGCCAGTAGAGATGTCGGAGCAGATACGCAGTATTTT	CASRDVGADTQYF
TRBD2	TRBJ2-5	.	TRBV10-3	TGTGCCATCAGTGATGGGGGGGGTAGCGGAGAGCAGTACCAAGAGACCCAGTACTTC	CAISDGGGSGEQYQETQYF
.	TRBJ1-1	.	TRBV27	TGTGCCAGCAGTTTTGTCAGGGGCGTAATGAGAACTGAAGCTTTCTTT	CASSFVRGVMRTEAFF
TRBD1	TRBJ2-3	.	TRBV5-1	TGCGCCAGCAGCTGGGAGACAGGGGCCGCATTCACAGATACGCAGTATTTT	CASSWETGAAFTDTQYF
TRBD2	TRBJ2-5	.	TRBV27	TGTGCCAGCAGTTTGCTGGGACTAGCGGGAGCCGAAGAGACCCAGTACTTC	CASSLLGLAGAEETQYF
.	TRBJ2-1	.	TRBV9	TGTGCCAGCAGCGGCTTTCCGGGAGCCTACAATGAGCAGTTCTTC	CASSGFPGAYNEQFF
.	TRBJ2-1	.	TRBV28	TGTGCCAGCAGTTTTTCGGGGTTCTCCGTCCACAATGAGCAGTTCTTC	CASSFSGFSVHNEQFF
.	TRBJ1-2	once	TRBV4-2	TGTGCCAGCAGCCAAGAGACAATGTATGGCTACACCTTC	CASSQETMYGYTF
.	TRBJ2-7	.	TRBV7-2	TGTGCCAGCAGCTTAGGATTTGTTAGTGTTGCGGCGTACTCCTACGAGCAGTACTTC	CASSLGFVSVAAYSYEQYF
.	TRBJ2-1	.	TRBV6-6	TGTGCCAGCAGTTATATGGAGGGGTACAATGAGCAGTTCTTC	CASSYMEGYNEQFF
TRBD1	TRBJ2-1	.	TRBV6-1	TGTGCCAGCAGATCCGGGACAGGGGGTACTGAGCAGTTCTTC	CASRSGTGGTEQFF
.	TRBJ1-4	.	TRBV28	TGTGCCAGCAGTCCCCTCGGGGTCGAAAAACTGTTTTTT	CASSPLGVEKLFF
.	TRBJ2-5	.	TRBV7-9	TGTGCCAGCAGCGACTTGATCGAGACCCAGTACTTC	CASSDLIETQYF
.	TRBJ1-2	.	TRBV9	TGTGCCAGCAGCTTAGGACAGTTCTATGGCTACACCTTC	CASSLGQFYGYTF
TRBD1	TRBJ2-1	.	TRBV27	TGTGCCAGCAGTACCCCGCCTGGACAGGGGGTAAATGAGCAGTTCTTC	CASSTPPGQGVNEQFF
TRBD1	TRBJ2-7	.	TRBV6-5	TGTGCCAGCAGTTACTCTGAGGACAGGGACGAGCAGTACTTC	CASSYSEDRDEQYF
TRBD2	TRBJ2-7	.	TRBV7-9	TGTGCCAGCAGCTTTACTAGCGGGATGCTGACCTACGAGCAGTACTTC	CASSFTSGMLTYEQYF
.	TRBJ2-7	.	TRBV4-3	TGCGCCAGCAGCCAAGAGAGGGGGATGAAGTACTTC	CASSQERGMKYF
.	TRBJ1-4	.	TRBV5-6	TGTGCCAGCAGCCACCACGTAATAGGGGAAAAACTGTTTTTT	CASSHHVIGEKLFF
TRBD1	TRBJ2-7	.	TRBV9	TGTGCCAGCAGTCACCCCAAGAGGGGGGACAGGGGGCAATACGAGCAGTACTTC	CASSHPKRGDRGQYEQYF
.	TRBJ2-2	.	TRBV28	TGTGCCAGCAGTTTCCCAAGGACCGGGGAGCTGTTTTTT	CASSFPRTGELFF
.	TRBJ2-1	.	TRBV14	TGTGCCAGCAGCCAAGGGCGACTCCCATACAATGAGCAGTTCTTC	CASSQGRLPYNEQFF
TRBD2	TRBJ2-1	.	TRBV13	TGTGCCAGCAGCTTAGGTTCTAGCGGGATCTACAATGAGCAGTTCTTC	CASSLGSSGIYNEQFF
.	TRBJ1-5	.	TRBV27	TGTGCCAGCAGTTTGGGTGGAAGCAATCAGCCCCAGCATTTT	CASSLGGSNQPQHF
TRBD2	TRBJ2-1	.	TRBV30	TGTGCCTGGAGTGTACTAGGACGTACTAGCGGGTATGGGCAGTTCTTC	CAWSVLGRTSGYGQFF